This T cell receptor beta chain was found in a study of blood T cell repertoires in COVID-19. Study context: Acute and convalescent COVID-19 samples came from the United States, Italy and Spain. PBMCs, B-cell-depleted T cells, or T cells provided the cDNA or gDNA that made up the material.

Patients at the Seattle site were enrolled during active infection and followed longitudinally. Per the original methods: The authors estimated nucleated cell counts from reference gene primer amplification. Only in-frame clones appear in the TCRdb table, and some are missing; sequencing was by immunoSEQ multiplex PCR. That table is the source of V, J and clone size, and D and trimming were worked out from the DNA. Of about 160,000 clones listed, 92% were seen once; the top ten hold approximately 4.9%. The ends were cut back, 6 bases at V and 5 bases at J, with 11 bases in the middle. Germline assignment: CDR1 LNHDA and CDR2 SQIVND (reference sequence). CDR3 length equals 12 residues.

The rearrangement joins TRBV19 to TRBJ2-7; D may be TRBD2 (5 bases). Sequenced input: peripheral blood. This receptor was obtained from a man aged 25 to 40 with COVID-19, enrolled during active disease. The CDR3 protein is CASSPQEDEQYF. The CDR3 coding sequence is TGTGCCAGTAGCCCTCAGGAGGACGAGCAGTACTTC.